This entry lists 21 T cell receptor beta chains sequenced from one sample in a study of patients and donors after allogeneic stem cell transplantation. Each CDR3 protein is one row after TCRdb ran MiXCR on the RT-PCR reads. Among 20,000 or so distinct CDR3 sequences listed, 4.5% to 5.5% were seen once. Sequenced material: blood, either unsorted or a sorted T cell fraction (not recorded which). The receptor set was obtained from a human donor who was either an allogeneic HSCT recipient or a stem cell or donor lymphocyte infusion donor (not recorded which). It is not recorded whose cells these are; they may come from a transplant donor.

This clonotype was detected ten times or more. The chain employs TRBV7-9 and TRBJ2-1; a possible D gene is TRBD2 (6 bases). Per the germline V gene, CDR1 is SEHNR and CDR2 is FQNEAQ (reference sequence). V was cut by 6 bases and J by 5 bases, with 14 bases left in between. This CDR3 has 14 residues. CDR3 DNA: TGTGCCAGCAGTCGCCCCCCGGGAGACAATGAGCAGTTCTTC. This sequence encodes CASSRPPGDNEQFF.

This clonotype was found many times. The J gene is TRBJ2-1, the V gene TRBV12-3 or TRBV12-4; 7 bases map to TRBD1. The CDR3 length is 15 residues. V trimming: 5 bases; J trimming: 8 bases; junction bases outside the gene matches: 12. The CDR3 protein is CASSLDRSLSHEQFF. The DNA of the CDR3 is TGTGCCAGCAGTCTGGACAGGTCGCTTTCCCATGAGCAGTTCTTC.

This chain links TRBV5-4 with TRBJ2-5; 9 bases fit TRBD2. J gave up 3 bases and V 2 bases, and 5 bases lay outside the gene matches. This CDR3 contains 15 residues. The germline V gene has CDR1 SGHNT and CDR2 YYREEE (reference sequence). The DNA of the CDR3 is TGTGCCAGCAGCTTTCCCGGGACTAGCAAAGAGACCCAGTACTTC. Amino acid sequence: CASSFPGTSKETQYF. Filled out from reference TRBV5-4 and TRBJ2-5, the complete variable domain reads ETGVTQSPTHLIKTRGQQVTLRCSSQSGHNTVSWYQQALGQGPQFIFQYYREEENGRGNFPPRFSGLQFPNYSSELNVNALELDDSALYLCASSFPGTSKETQYFGPGTRLLVL.

This clonotype was observed a handful of times. The chain uses TRBV11-1 and TRBJ1-1; maybe TRBD1 (6 bases). V dropped 3 bases and J dropped 4 bases, with 24 bases sitting between them. Per germline, CDR1 SGHAT and CDR2 FQDESV (reference sequence). This CDR3 spans 18 amino acids. CDR3 region: CASSLNRDPRLWSTEAFF. CDR3 coding DNA: TGTGCCAGCAGCTTGAACAGGGATCCCCGGTTGTGGAGCACTGAAGCTTTCTTT. The full variable domain, its missing parts supplied by reference TRBV11-1 and TRBJ1-1, is EAEVAQSPRYKITEKSQAVAFWCDPISGHATLYWYRQILGQGPELLVQFQDESVVDDSQLPKDRFSAERLKGVDSTLKIQPAELGDSAMYLCASSLNRDPRLWSTEAFFGQGTRLTVV.

This clonotype was seen at least ten times. The chain has TRBV18 and TRBJ1-4; the D is unclear. V lost 5 bases to trimming and J lost 6 bases, with 13 bases between them. Germline-derived CDR1 and CDR2 are KGHSH and LQKENI. The CDR3 spans 14 residues. The CDR3 nucleotides read TGTGCCAGCTCATTAACCGCCGGGGATGAAAAACTGTTTTTT. The encoded protein is CASSLTAGDEKLFF. The whole variable domain, filled in from reference TRBV18 and TRBJ1-4, reads NAGVMQNPRHLVRRRGQEARLRCSPMKGHSHVYWYRQLPEEGLKFMVYLQKENIIDESGMPKERFSAEFPKEGPSILRIQQVVRGDSAAYFCASSLTAGDEKLFFGSGTQLSVL.

The sample holds many counts of this clonotype. The chain employs TRBV12-3 or TRBV12-4 and TRBJ2-6; D possibly matches TRBD1 or TRBD2 (7 bases each). Between the trimmed V and J ends, which lost 5 bases and 0 bases, there was a span of 17 bases. CDR3 size: 18 residues. CDR3 bases: TGTGCCAGCAGTCCCCAGACAGGGAGGGTCTCTGGGGCCAACGTCCTGACTTTC. Protein: CASSPQTGRVSGANVLTF.

This clonotype appeared many times. V is TRBV19 and J is TRBJ2-2; no definite D call. V was clipped by 2 bases and J by 0 bases, with 7 bases between them. The CDR3 runs 15 residues. Germline V gives CDR1 LNHDA, CDR2 SQIVND (reference sequence). The CDR3 protein is CASSIIPTNTGELFF. CDR3 in DNA: TGTGCCAGTAGTATAATCCCTACGAACACCGGGGAGCTGTTTTTT.

In its sample, this clonotype was seen many times. For the CDR3, the DNA is TGCGCCAGCAGCTTGGCGGGACTATTCGAGCAGTACTTC. This translates into CASSLAGLFEQYF. The V and J genes are TRBV5-1 and TRBJ2-7; 7 bases map to TRBD2. The germline V gene has CDR1 SGHRS and CDR2 YFSETQ. The V gene end was trimmed by 0 bases and the J gene end by 6 bases; junction bases not matched to a gene: 3. The CDR3 is 13 residues long.

In its sample, this clonotype was seen many times. The chain employs TRBV10-3 and TRBJ1-3; 7 bases align to TRBD1. Trimming at V came to 6 bases and at J to 0 bases, leaving 11 bases not matched to a gene. In germline, CDR1 is ENHRY, CDR2 SYGVKD. The CDR3 extends over 17 amino acids. The CDR3: CAIRHHSGQASGNTIYF. For the CDR3, the DNA is TGTGCCATCAGGCATCATTCAGGACAGGCCTCTGGAAACACCATATATTTT.

The table lists this clonotype with many counts. The chain joins TRBV11-2 to TRBJ2-5; weak D call: TRBD2 (6 bases). Trimming shortened V by 2 bases and J by 1 base, and 11 bases separated the two germline ends. Germline lookup yields CDR1 SGHAT and CDR2 FQNNGV. The CDR3 loop spans 15 amino acids. DNA of the CDR3: TGTGCCAGCAGCTTAAGATGGGAGGCCCAAGAGACCCAGTACTTC. Translated, it gives CASSLRWEAQETQYF. Drawing the rest from reference TRBV11-2 and TRBJ2-5, the complete variable domain is EAGVAQSPRYKIIEKRQSVAFWCNPISGHATLYWYQQILGQGPKLLIQFQNNGVVDDSQLPKDRFSAERLKGVDSTLKIQPAKLEDSAVYLCASSLRWEAQETQYFGPGTRLLVL.

This clonotype occurred many times. This chain connects TRBV10-3 to TRBJ1-1; no clear D. CDR3 length equals 13 residues. V gave up 11 bases and J gave up 0 bases, with 13 bases separating them. Germline V gene data show CDR1 as ENHRY and CDR2 as SYGVKD. CDR3 coding DNA: TGTGCCTCTCGGGGAGCCCTGAACACTGAAGCTTTCTTT. This codes for CASRGALNTEAFF.

This clonotype occurred many times. The rearrangement joins TRBV12-3 or TRBV12-4 to TRBJ1-1, with a weak D call TRBD1 (6 bases). The CDR3 loop spans 15 amino acids. Trimming stripped 2 bases from V and 0 bases from J, with 10 bases between. The CDR3 coding sequence is TGTGCCAGCAGTTTAAATACAGGGCTGAACACTGAAGCTTTCTTT. Translation gives CASSLNTGLNTEAFF.

This clonotype was counted ten times or more. The chain has TRBV5-1 and TRBJ2-3, with TRBD2 matching over 14 bases. The CDR3 loop spans 16 amino acids. The V and J ends lost 4 bases and 5 bases, in that order; junction bases with no gene match: 6. Germline CDR1 is SGHRS and CDR2 is YFSETQ. The CDR3: CASSLGLAGVRDTQYF. DNA for the CDR3: TGCGCCAGCAGCCTGGGACTAGCGGGGGTTAGAGATACGCAGTATTTT. Complete variable domain (other parts from reference TRBV5-1 and TRBJ2-3): KAGVTQTPRYLIKTRGQQVTLSCSPISGHRSVSWYQQTPGQGLQFLFEYFSETQRNKGNFPGRFSGRQFSNSRSEMNVSTLELGDSALYLCASSLGLAGVRDTQYFGPGTRLTVL.

The table lists this clonotype with many counts. The V gene is TRBV28, the J gene TRBJ2-3, with 8 bases fitting TRBD1. The CDR3 runs 17 residues. V lost 1 base to trimming and J lost 4 bases; unmatched junction nucleotides: 10. Germline values: CDR1 MDHEN, CDR2 SYDVKM. CDR3 loop: CASSLYPPGGWSDTQYF. As DNA, the CDR3 is TGTGCCAGCAGTTTATACCCGCCAGGGGGCTGGTCAGATACGCAGTATTTT.

At least ten counts were recorded for this clonotype. The V call is TRBV7-9, the J call TRBJ1-2, with D hard to call. The CDR3 is 16 amino acids. CDR1 SEHNR and CDR2 FQNEAQ come from the germline V gene (reference sequence). The V gene lost 0 bases and the J gene lost 6 bases, with 17 bases spanning the gap. The CDR3 spells CASSLAGRGHRDGYTF. The CDR3, as DNA: TGTGCCAGCAGCTTAGCGGGGAGAGGTCACCGGGATGGCTACACCTTC.

This clonotype was seen ten or more times. V and J are TRBV15 and TRBJ2-1; D is unresolved. This CDR3 has 16 residues. CDR1 LNHNV and CDR2 YYDKDF come from the germline V gene (reference sequence). Trimming shortened V by 1 base and J by 6 bases, and 16 bases separated the two germline ends. The CDR3 loop is CATSRGRFGLINEQFF. In DNA, the CDR3 is TGTGCCACCAGCAGAGGGCGATTTGGCCTCATCAATGAGCAGTTCTTC.

This clonotype has at least ten counts. Here the CDR3 reads CASSKEGTAEPSPLHF. The CDR3 DNA sequence: TGTGCCAGCAGCAAAGAGGGAACAGCGGAACCTTCACCCCTCCACTTT. V gene TRBV21-1 combines with J gene TRBJ1-6. TRBV21-1 represents a pseudogene. The CDR3 consists of 16 residues.

This clonotype was detected many times. The genes are TRBV28 and TRBJ1-5, with D perhaps matching TRBD1 (6 bases). Per the germline V gene, CDR1 is MDHEN and CDR2 is SYDVKM. The CDR3 consists of 15 residues. The V end was cut by 7 bases, the J end by 6 bases, with 19 bases between. As DNA, the CDR3 is TGTGCCAGCATTGAGAGGGGGGCTGTCGGTCAGCCCCAGCATTTT. This sequence encodes CASIERGAVGQPQHF.

The sample holds a few counts of this clonotype. The chain joins TRBV13 to TRBJ1-2; TRBD1 matches at 8 bases. The germline CDR1 and CDR2 sequences are PRHDT and FYEKMQ (reference sequence). With 2 bases clipped from V and 7 bases from J, the junction kept 12 bases outside the gene matches. The CDR3 has 16 amino acids. CDR3 sequence: CASSLLPRQGAGGYTF. The CDR3 DNA sequence: TGTGCCAGCAGCTTACTCCCCCGGCAGGGGGCTGGTGGCTACACCTTC.

There are a few counts of this clonotype. The rearrangement joins TRBV27 to TRBJ2-3, with 8 bases lining up with TRBD1. CDR3 length: 14 amino acids. Losses at the gene ends were 6 bases for V and 0 bases for J; bases not matched to a gene: 2. Germline V CDR1 and CDR2: MNHEY, SMNVEV (reference sequence). This chain's CDR3 is CASRYRGSTDTQYF. The CDR3 bases are TGTGCCAGCAGGTACAGGGGGAGCACAGATACGCAGTATTTT.

The table lists this clonotype with many counts. The chain joins TRBV5-1 to TRBJ2-7; D ambiguous. Germline CDR1 and CDR2: SGHRS and YFSETQ. Trimming pared 4 bases from V and 2 bases from J, leaving 7 bases between. The CDR3 contains 12 residues. Here the CDR3 reads CASSPSAYEQYF. CDR3 bases: TGCGCCAGCAGCCCAAGCGCCTACGAGCAGTACTTC.